A selection of T cell receptor beta chains follows, all from one sample in a study of blood T cell repertoires in COVID-19. Some clones are missing from TCRdb's copy, which holds only in-frame ones; the method was immunoSEQ multiplex PCR. The table lists 300,000 to 350,000 clones, roughly 90% of them singletons. The sample was peripheral blood. The receptors come from a man aged 18-30 years with active or convalescent COVID-19. Both conserved end residues are part of each CDR3. Each record gives: CDR3 protein, J gene, V gene.

cdr3_aa: CASSQRTGGTSLGNTIYF; j_call: TRBJ1-3; v_call: TRBV5-5
cdr3_aa: CASSQEWGLAGGLKYF; j_call: TRBJ2-3; v_call: TRBV3-1/TRBV3-2
cdr3_aa: CASSPGQWYEQYF; j_call: TRBJ2-7; v_call: TRBV5-8
cdr3_aa: CASTPGQGFMNTEAFF; j_call: TRBJ1-1; v_call: TRBV6-6
cdr3_aa: CATSDYGQGGSHNEQFF; j_call: TRBJ2-1; v_call: TRBV24-1
cdr3_aa: CASSKGQGNTEAFF; j_call: TRBJ1-1; v_call: TRBV4-2
cdr3_aa: CASSPFRTGGQETQYF; j_call: TRBJ2-5; v_call: TRBV18
cdr3_aa: CASSPGWDYEQYF; j_call: TRBJ2-7; v_call: TRBV5-1
cdr3_aa: CASSGPGLALREQFF; j_call: TRBJ2-1; v_call: TRBV10-2
cdr3_aa: CASSLGFMSGDGNEQFF; j_call: TRBJ2-1; v_call: TRBV7-9
cdr3_aa: CASSLRQAYGYTF; j_call: TRBJ1-2; v_call: TRBV12-3/TRBV12-4
cdr3_aa: CASANRRAPGAGELFF; j_call: TRBJ2-2; v_call: TRBV4-1
cdr3_aa: CASSLGQGGYGYTF; j_call: TRBJ1-2; v_call: TRBV7-2
cdr3_aa: CASSEPGLNQPQHF; j_call: TRBJ1-5; v_call: TRBV6-1
cdr3_aa: CASRTGGDTGELFF; j_call: TRBJ2-2; v_call: TRBV6-4
cdr3_aa: CASTSSRTGGEKLFF; j_call: TRBJ1-4; v_call: TRBV7-9
cdr3_aa: CASSFIQGGSAEAFF; j_call: TRBJ1-1; v_call: TRBV11-2
cdr3_aa: CASSLPMREGGETQYF; j_call: TRBJ2-5; v_call: TRBV3-1/TRBV3-2
cdr3_aa: CASSHGQGSEKLFF; j_call: TRBJ1-4; v_call: TRBV19
cdr3_aa: CASSPPNRASLNEQYF; j_call: TRBJ2-7; v_call: TRBV18
cdr3_aa: CASSLVTGASSGNTIYF; j_call: TRBJ1-3; v_call: TRBV7-6
cdr3_aa: CATRPDSSRNQPQHF; j_call: TRBJ1-5; v_call: TRBV15
cdr3_aa: CSAYVVAGETNTGELFF; j_call: TRBJ2-2; v_call: TRBV29-1
cdr3_aa: CASGRYGLGNTEAFF; j_call: TRBJ1-1; v_call: TRBV12-5
cdr3_aa: CASSLLGTGYEPQHF; j_call: TRBJ1-5; v_call: TRBV5-1
cdr3_aa: CASRRTGVSYNEQFF; j_call: TRBJ2-1; v_call: TRBV7-2
cdr3_aa: CASSFRTGLNTEAFF; j_call: TRBJ1-1; v_call: TRBV28
cdr3_aa: CASSYSDGPEAFF; j_call: TRBJ1-1; v_call: TRBV6-5
cdr3_aa: CASSEDPGQATEAFF; j_call: TRBJ1-1; v_call: TRBV2
cdr3_aa: CASSQYHGETDTQYF; j_call: TRBJ2-3; v_call: TRBV4-3
cdr3_aa: CASSAELATNEKLFF; j_call: TRBJ1-4; v_call: TRBV9
cdr3_aa: CASSWDRGLNEQYF; j_call: TRBJ2-7; v_call: TRBV27
cdr3_aa: CASSEQRGGTDTQYF; j_call: TRBJ2-3; v_call: TRBV6-4
cdr3_aa: CASSADELGGDTEAFF; j_call: TRBJ1-1; v_call: TRBV21-1
cdr3_aa: CASSPEPGQGVNTIYF; j_call: TRBJ1-3; v_call: TRBV7-2
cdr3_aa: CASSLILTIGRSYNEQFF; j_call: TRBJ2-1; v_call: TRBV5-1
cdr3_aa: CASSKALGPDTQYF; j_call: TRBJ2-3; v_call: TRBV4-2
cdr3_aa: CASSPLWAGGSDTQYF; j_call: TRBJ2-3; v_call: TRBV11-1
cdr3_aa: CASSSRRGEREKLFF; j_call: TRBJ1-4; v_call: TRBV11-2